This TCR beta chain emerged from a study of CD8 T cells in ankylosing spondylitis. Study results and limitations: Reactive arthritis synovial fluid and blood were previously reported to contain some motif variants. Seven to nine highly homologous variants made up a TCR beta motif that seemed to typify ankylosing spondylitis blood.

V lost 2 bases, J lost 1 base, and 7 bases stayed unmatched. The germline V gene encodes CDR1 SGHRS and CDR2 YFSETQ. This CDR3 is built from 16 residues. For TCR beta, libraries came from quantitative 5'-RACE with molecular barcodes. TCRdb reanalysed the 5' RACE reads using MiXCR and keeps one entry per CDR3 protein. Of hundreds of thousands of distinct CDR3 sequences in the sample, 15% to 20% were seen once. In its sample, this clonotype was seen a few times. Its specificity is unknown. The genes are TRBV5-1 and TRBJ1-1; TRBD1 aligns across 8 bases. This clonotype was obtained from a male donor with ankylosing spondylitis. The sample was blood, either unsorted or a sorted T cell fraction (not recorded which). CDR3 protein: CASSFFPGQENTEAFF. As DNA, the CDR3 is TGCGCCAGCAGCTTTTTTCCGGGACAGGAGAACACTGAAGCTTTCTTT.